In this sample, the clone carrying this TCR beta chain turned up a few times. Cells were sorted from thawed PBMC rested overnight and stained with GMM-loaded CD1B tetramer, viability dye and anti-CD3. The CD1B tetramers carried C32 glucose monomycolate purified from Rhodococcus equi. The CDR3 totals 14 residues. Germline values: CDR1 MNHNS, CDR2 SASEGT. The V and J ends lost 3 bases and 5 bases respectively, with 13 bases between them. These data belong to a study of T cells in tuberculosis. As for the study in general: The T cells targeted glucose monomycolate, a mycobacterial lipid, via CD1B.

Method: immunoSEQ multiplex PCR; TCRdb's copy keeps in-frame clones and lacks some. The table records tens of thousands of clones, just over 90% of them present only once. The clonotype was recovered from an adult woman with latent tuberculosis. Sequencing was done on a sample of CD1b-GMM tetramer-negative cells sorted from PBMCs. V usage is TRBV6-1 and J usage is TRBJ1-2; D is possibly TRBD1 (5 bases). The CDR3 is CASSEARGSYGYTF. The CDR3 region has the DNA TGTGCCAGCAGTGAGGCACGGGGGTCGTATGGCTACACCTTC.